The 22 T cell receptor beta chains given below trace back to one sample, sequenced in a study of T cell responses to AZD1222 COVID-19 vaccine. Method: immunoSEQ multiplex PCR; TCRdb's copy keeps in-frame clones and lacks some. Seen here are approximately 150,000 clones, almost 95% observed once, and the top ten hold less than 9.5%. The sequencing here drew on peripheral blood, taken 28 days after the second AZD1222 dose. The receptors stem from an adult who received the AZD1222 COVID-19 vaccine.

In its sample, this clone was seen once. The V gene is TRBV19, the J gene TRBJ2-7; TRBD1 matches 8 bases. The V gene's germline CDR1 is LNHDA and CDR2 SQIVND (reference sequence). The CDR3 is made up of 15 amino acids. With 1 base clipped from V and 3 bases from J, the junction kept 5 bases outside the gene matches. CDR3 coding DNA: TGTGCCAGTAGTATAGGTCCAGGGGGCTTCTACGAGCAGTACTTC. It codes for CASSIGPGGFYEQYF.

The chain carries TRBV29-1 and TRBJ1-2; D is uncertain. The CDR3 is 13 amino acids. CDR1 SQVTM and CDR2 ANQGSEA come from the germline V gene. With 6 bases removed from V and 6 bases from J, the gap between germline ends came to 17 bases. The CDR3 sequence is CSVDASSLDGYTF. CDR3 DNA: TGCAGCGTCGACGCGAGCAGTTTGGATGGCTACACCTTC.

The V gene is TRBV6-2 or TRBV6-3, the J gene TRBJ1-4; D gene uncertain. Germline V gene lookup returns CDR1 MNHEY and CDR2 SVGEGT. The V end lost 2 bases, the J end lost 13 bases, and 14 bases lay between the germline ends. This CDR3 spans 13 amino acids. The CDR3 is CASSYLMGGLLFF. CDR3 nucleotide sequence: TGTGCCAGCAGTTACCTTATGGGCGGACTACTGTTTTTT.

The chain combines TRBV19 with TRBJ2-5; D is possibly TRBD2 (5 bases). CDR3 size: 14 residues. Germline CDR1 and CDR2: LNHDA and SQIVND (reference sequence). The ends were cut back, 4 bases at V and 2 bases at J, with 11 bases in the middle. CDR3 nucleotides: TGTGCCAGTAGTAGTTCCGGGGTTCAAGAGACCCAGTACTTC. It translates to CASSSSGVQETQYF.

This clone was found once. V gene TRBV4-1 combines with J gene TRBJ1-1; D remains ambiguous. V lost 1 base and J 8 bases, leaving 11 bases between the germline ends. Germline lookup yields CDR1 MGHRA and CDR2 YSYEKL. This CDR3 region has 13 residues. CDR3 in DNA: TGCGCCAGCAGCCAAGCCGAGGGTAGGGAAGCTTTCTTT. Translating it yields CASSQAEGREAFF.

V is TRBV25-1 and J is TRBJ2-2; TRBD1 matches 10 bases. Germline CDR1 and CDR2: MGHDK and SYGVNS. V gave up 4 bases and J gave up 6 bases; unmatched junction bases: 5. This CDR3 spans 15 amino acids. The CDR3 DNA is TGTGCCAGCAGTGTGGGACAGGGGTACGCCGGGGAGCTGTTTTTT. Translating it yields CASSVGQGYAGELFF. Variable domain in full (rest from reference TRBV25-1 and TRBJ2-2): EADIYQTPRYLVIGTGKKITLECSQTMGHDKMYWYQQDPGMELHLIHYSYGVNSTEKGDLSSESTVSRIRTEHFPLTLESARPSHTSQYLCASSVGQGYAGELFFGEGSRLTVL.

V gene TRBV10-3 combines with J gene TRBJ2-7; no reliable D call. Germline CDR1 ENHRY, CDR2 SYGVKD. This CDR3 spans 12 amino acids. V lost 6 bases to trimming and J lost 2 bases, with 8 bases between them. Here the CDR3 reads CAIRREAYEQYF. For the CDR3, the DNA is TGTGCCATCAGAAGGGAAGCCTACGAGCAGTACTTC.

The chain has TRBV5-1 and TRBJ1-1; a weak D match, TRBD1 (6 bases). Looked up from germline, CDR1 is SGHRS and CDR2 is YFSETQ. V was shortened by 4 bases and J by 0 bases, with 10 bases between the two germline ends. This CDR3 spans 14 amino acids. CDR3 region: CASSQGGMNTEAFF. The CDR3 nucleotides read TGCGCCAGCAGCCAAGGGGGAATGAACACTGAAGCTTTCTTT. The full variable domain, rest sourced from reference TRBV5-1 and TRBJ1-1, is KAGVTQTPRYLIKTRGQQVTLSCSPISGHRSVSWYQQTPGQGLQFLFEYFSETQRNKGNFPGRFSGRQFSNSRSEMNVSTLELGDSALYLCASSQGGMNTEAFFGQGTRLTVV.

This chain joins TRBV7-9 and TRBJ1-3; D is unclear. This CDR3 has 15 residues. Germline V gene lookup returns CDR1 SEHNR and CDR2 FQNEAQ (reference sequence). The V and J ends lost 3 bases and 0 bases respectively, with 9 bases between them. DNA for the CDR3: TGTGCCAGCAGCTTCCACGATAGCTCTGGAAACACCATATATTTT. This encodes CASSFHDSSGNTIYF.

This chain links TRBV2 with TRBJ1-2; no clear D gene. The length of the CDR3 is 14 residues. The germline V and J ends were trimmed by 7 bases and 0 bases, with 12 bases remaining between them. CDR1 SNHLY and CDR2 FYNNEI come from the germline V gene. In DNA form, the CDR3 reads TGTGCCAGCATAGACGGATTAGCTAACTATGGCTACACCTTC. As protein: CASIDGLANYGYTF.

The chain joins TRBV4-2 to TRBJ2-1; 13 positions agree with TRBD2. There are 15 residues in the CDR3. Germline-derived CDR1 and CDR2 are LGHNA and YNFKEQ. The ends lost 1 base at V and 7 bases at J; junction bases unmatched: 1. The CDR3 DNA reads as TGTGCCAGCAGCCAAGGGACTAGCGGGAGAAATGAGCAGTTCTTC. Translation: CASSQGTSGRNEQFF.

CDR3 loop: CASSYSTGSSYEQYF. In DNA, the CDR3 is TGTGCCAGCAGTTACTCTACAGGCAGCTCCTACGAGCAGTACTTC. This rearrangement joins TRBV6-5 to TRBJ2-7, with a possible D match to TRBD1 (5 bases). The CDR3 sequence is 15 residues long. V shed 0 bases and J shed 0 bases, with 9 bases lying between them. CDR1 is MNHEY and CDR2 is SVGAGI in the germline V gene.

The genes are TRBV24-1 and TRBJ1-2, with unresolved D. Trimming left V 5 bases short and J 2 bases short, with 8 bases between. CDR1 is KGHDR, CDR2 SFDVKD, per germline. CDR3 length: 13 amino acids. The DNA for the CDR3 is TGTGCCACCAGTGCCGCCGAGAACTATGGCTACACCTTC. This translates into CATSAAENYGYTF.

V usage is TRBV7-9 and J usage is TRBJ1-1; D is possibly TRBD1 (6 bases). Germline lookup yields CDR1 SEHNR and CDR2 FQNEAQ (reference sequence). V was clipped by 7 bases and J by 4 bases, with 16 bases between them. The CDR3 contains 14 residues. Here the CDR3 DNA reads TGTGCCAGCACCGACCACAGGGCTCGCACTGAAGCTTTCTTT. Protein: CASTDHRARTEAFF.

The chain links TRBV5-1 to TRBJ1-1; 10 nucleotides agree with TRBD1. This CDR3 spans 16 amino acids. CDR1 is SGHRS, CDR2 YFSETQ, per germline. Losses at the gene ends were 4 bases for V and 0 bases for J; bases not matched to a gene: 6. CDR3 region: CASSPDRGSLNTEAFF. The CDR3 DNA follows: TGCGCCAGCAGCCCGGACAGGGGGTCGCTGAACACTGAAGCTTTCTTT. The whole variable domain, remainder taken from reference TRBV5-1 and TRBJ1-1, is KAGVTQTPRYLIKTRGQQVTLSCSPISGHRSVSWYQQTPGQGLQFLFEYFSETQRNKGNFPGRFSGRQFSNSRSEMNVSTLELGDSALYLCASSPDRGSLNTEAFFGQGTRLTVV.

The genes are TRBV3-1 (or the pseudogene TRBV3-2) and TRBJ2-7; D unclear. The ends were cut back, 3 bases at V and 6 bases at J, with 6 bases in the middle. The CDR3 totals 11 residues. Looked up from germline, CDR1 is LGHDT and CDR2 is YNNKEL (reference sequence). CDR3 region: CASSQLGEQYF. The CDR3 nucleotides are TGTGCCAGCAGCCAGCTGGGCGAGCAGTACTTC.

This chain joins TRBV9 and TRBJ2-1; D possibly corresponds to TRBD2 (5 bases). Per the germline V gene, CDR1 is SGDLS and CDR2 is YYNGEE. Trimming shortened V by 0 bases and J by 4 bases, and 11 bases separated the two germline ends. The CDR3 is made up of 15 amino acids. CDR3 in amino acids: CASSVGSRGYNEQFF. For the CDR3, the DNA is TGTGCCAGCAGCGTAGGATCACGAGGGTACAATGAGCAGTTCTTC.

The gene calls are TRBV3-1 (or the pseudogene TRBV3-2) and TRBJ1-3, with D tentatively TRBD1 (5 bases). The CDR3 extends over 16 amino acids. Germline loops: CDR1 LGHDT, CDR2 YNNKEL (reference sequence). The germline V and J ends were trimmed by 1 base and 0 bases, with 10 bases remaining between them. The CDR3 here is CASSQASGTSGNTIYF. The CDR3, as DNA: TGTGCCAGCAGCCAAGCCTCGGGGACCTCTGGAAACACCATATATTTT.

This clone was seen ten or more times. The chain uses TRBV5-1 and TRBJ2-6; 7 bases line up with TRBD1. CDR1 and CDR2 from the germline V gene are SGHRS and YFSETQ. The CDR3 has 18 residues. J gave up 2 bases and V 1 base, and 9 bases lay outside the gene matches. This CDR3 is CASSLSPTGSAGANVLTF. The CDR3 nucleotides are TGCGCCAGCAGCTTGTCTCCGACAGGGTCGGCTGGGGCCAACGTCCTGACTTTC.

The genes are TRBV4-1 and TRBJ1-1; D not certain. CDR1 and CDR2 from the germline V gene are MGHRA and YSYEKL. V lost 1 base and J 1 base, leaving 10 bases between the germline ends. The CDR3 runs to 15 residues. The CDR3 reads CASSQVVEGNTEAFF. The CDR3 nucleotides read TGCGCCAGCAGCCAAGTTGTTGAGGGGAACACTGAAGCTTTCTTT.

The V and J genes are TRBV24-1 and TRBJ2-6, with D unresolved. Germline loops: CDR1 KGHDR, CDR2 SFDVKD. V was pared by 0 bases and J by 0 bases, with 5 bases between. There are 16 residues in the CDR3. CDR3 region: CATSDLTISGANVLTF. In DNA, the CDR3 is TGTGCCACCAGTGATTTGACCATCTCTGGGGCCAACGTCCTGACTTTC.

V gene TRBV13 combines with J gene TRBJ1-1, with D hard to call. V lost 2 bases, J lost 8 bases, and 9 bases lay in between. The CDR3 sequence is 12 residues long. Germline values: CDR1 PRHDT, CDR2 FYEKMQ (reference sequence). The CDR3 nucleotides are TGTGCCAGCAGCTTACTCGAGGTCGAAGCTTTCTTT. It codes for CASSLLEVEAFF.